Each of the 30 T cell receptor beta chains below was sequenced from the same sample in a study of CD8 T cells in ankylosing spondylitis. TCRdb reprocessed the 5' RACE reads with MiXCR, giving one entry per CDR3 protein. The data contain around 6,700 distinct CDR3 sequences, 2.5% to 3% of them singletons. Specimen: blood, either unsorted or a sorted T cell fraction (not recorded which). The receptors here all came from a female donor with ankylosing spondylitis or in good health (not recorded which).

This clonotype was detected ten times or more. The V gene is TRBV9, the J gene TRBJ2-2, with 10 nucleotides matching TRBD2. Germline values: CDR1 SGDLS, CDR2 YYNGEE. The V and J ends lost 0 bases and 4 bases, in that order; junction bases with no gene match: 3. CDR3 length equals 16 residues. In DNA, the CDR3 is TGTGCCAGCAGCGTAGCAAGCGGGGGGGCCACCGGGGAGCTGTTTTTT. This translates into CASSVASGGATGELFF.

This clonotype was observed many times. This chain connects TRBV21-1 to TRBJ2-4; the table's D gene call, TRBD2, was not cross checked with the DNA. TRBV21-1 is listed as a pseudogene. The CDR3 covers 20 residues. CDR3 DNA: TGTGCCAGCAGCAGAAAGGTTACGGGAGGCCCTGACAAGACCAAAAACATTCAGTACTTC. Its protein product is CASSRKVTGGPDKTKNIQYF.

This clonotype was seen many times. The V gene is TRBV9, the J gene TRBJ2-2, with 13 nucleotides matching TRBD2. The CDR3 contains 16 residues. Germline trimming cut 3 bases from V and 6 bases from J; bases unmatched to any gene: 5. The germline V gene encodes CDR1 SGDLS and CDR2 YYNGEE. Written as DNA, the CDR3 is TGTGCCAGCAGCGCGCGGACTAGCGGGAGACCCGGGGAGCTGTTTTTT. Translation gives CASSARTSGRPGELFF.

There are many counts of this clonotype. The genes are TRBV9 and TRBJ2-3; D may be TRBD2 (5 bases). The CDR3 spans 11 residues. Trimming cost V 7 bases and J 6 bases, with 9 bases left between them. Germline loops: CDR1 SGDLS, CDR2 YYNGEE. The CDR3 sequence is CASGGRDTQYF. Here the CDR3 DNA reads TGTGCCAGCGGAGGCAGGGATACGCAGTATTTT.

This clonotype was counted at least ten times. The rearrangement links TRBV9 to TRBJ1-5; D may be TRBD1 (5 bases). This CDR3 is built from 12 residues. V was pared by 3 bases and J by 6 bases, with 7 bases between. CDR1 SGDLS and CDR2 YYNGEE come from the germline V gene. The DNA for the CDR3 is TGTGCCAGCAGCGCAGGGAGTCAGCCCCAGCATTTT. It codes for CASSAGSQPQHF.

This clonotype was counted at least ten times. The genes are TRBV9 and TRBJ2-1; 11 bases match TRBD2. Unmatched junction bases numbered 2, after V lost 0 bases and J lost 9 bases. CDR1 and CDR2 (germline): SGDLS, YYNGEE. This CDR3 comprises 14 residues. The CDR3 nucleotides are TGTGCCAGCAGCGTAGGACTAGCGGGAAGTGAGCAGTTCTTC. Protein: CASSVGLAGSEQFF.

This clonotype came up many times. The genes are TRBV9 and TRBJ2-1; 7 positions agree with TRBD2. The length of the CDR3 is 17 residues. CDR1 SGDLS and CDR2 YYNGEE come from the germline V gene. V gave up 2 bases and J gave up 2 bases; unmatched junction bases: 10. The CDR3 coding sequence is TGTGCCAGCAGCGTCCCCCAGAGCGGGGTCGCCTACAATGAGCAGTTCTTC. Residues: CASSVPQSGVAYNEQFF. Complete variable domain (other parts from reference TRBV9 and TRBJ2-1): DSGVTQTPKHLITATGQRVTLRCSPRSGDLSVYWYQQSLDQGLQFLIQYYNGEERAKGNILERFSAQQFPDLHSELNLSSLELGDSALYFCASSVPQSGVAYNEQFFGPGTRLTVL.

This clonotype was seen repeatedly, ten times or more. This chain joins TRBV9 and TRBJ2-3; 7 nucleotides match TRBD2. Germline CDR1 SGDLS, CDR2 YYNGEE. Unmatched junction bases numbered 6, after V lost 3 bases and J lost 5 bases. This CDR3 is 14 amino acids long. The CDR3 loop reads CASSGGGSGDTQYF. As DNA, the CDR3 is TGTGCCAGCAGCGGCGGGGGTTCGGGAGATACGCAGTATTTT.

This clonotype was recorded at least ten times. This chain joins TRBV9 and TRBJ2-3; TRBD2 matches at 9 bases. The CDR3 consists of 14 residues. Per the germline V gene, CDR1 is SGDLS and CDR2 is YYNGEE. V shed 3 bases and J 4 bases; nucleotides not matched to a gene: 3. CDR3 amino acids: CASSGGGGADTQYF. DNA for the CDR3: TGTGCCAGCAGCGGTGGCGGGGGGGCAGATACGCAGTATTTT.

There are many counts of this clonotype. The chain combines TRBV9 with TRBJ2-5; the match to TRBD1 covers 8 bases. V lost 0 bases to trimming and J lost 4 bases; unmatched junction nucleotides: 8. The CDR3 runs 16 residues. Germline V gene data show CDR1 as SGDLS and CDR2 as YYNGEE. CDR3 loop: CASSVGLTGVGETQYF. DNA for the CDR3: TGTGCCAGCAGCGTAGGTCTGACAGGGGTTGGAGAGACCCAGTACTTC. Combining the CDR3 with reference TRBV9 and TRBJ2-5 gives the whole variable domain DSGVTQTPKHLITATGQRVTLRCSPRSGDLSVYWYQQSLDQGLQFLIQYYNGEERAKGNILERFSAQQFPDLHSELNLSSLELGDSALYFCASSVGLTGVGETQYFGPGTRLLVL.

This clonotype was recorded at least ten times. The chain has TRBV9 and TRBJ2-5; perhaps TRBD2 as D (6 bases). Trimming took 3 bases from V and 4 from J, leaving 19 bases between them. The V gene's germline CDR1 is SGDLS and CDR2 YYNGEE. CDR3 length: 16 amino acids. As DNA, the CDR3 is TGTGCCAGCAGCGGAATGCAGGGTGGGGGGTCAGAGACCCAGTACTTC. Amino acids: CASSGMQGGGSETQYF.

This clonotype was picked up many times. The chain links TRBV9 to TRBJ2-6, with 7 bases that match TRBD1. Losses at the gene ends were 2 bases for V and 2 bases for J; bases not matched to a gene: 10. This CDR3 has 18 amino acids. CDR1 is SGDLS, CDR2 YYNGEE, per germline. The CDR3 DNA reads TGTGCCAGCAGCGTCAACAAAGGACAGGTAGCTGGGGCCAACGTCCTGACTTTC. Amino acid sequence: CASSVNKGQVAGANVLTF.

This clonotype has at least ten counts. The V and J genes are TRBV9 and TRBJ2-1; D is ambiguous. This CDR3 has 12 amino acids. V lost 4 bases and J lost 7, with 9 bases in between. Germline loops: CDR1 SGDLS, CDR2 YYNGEE. CDR3 protein: CASSTVGNEQFF. The CDR3, as DNA: TGTGCCAGCAGCACCGTCGGGAATGAGCAGTTCTTC. Drawing the rest from reference TRBV9 and TRBJ2-1, the complete variable domain is DSGVTQTPKHLITATGQRVTLRCSPRSGDLSVYWYQQSLDQGLQFLIQYYNGEERAKGNILERFSAQQFPDLHSELNLSSLELGDSALYFCASSTVGNEQFFGPGTRLTVL.

This clonotype was observed at least ten times. The genes are TRBV9 and TRBJ2-1; a possible D gene is TRBD2 (5 bases). Germline lookup yields CDR1 SGDLS and CDR2 YYNGEE. With 0 bases removed from V and 4 bases from J, the gap between germline ends came to 14 bases. The CDR3 spans 16 residues. The CDR3 DNA reads TGTGCCAGCAGCGTAGATGCAGCGGCGACTTACAATGAGCAGTTCTTC. Amino acid sequence: CASSVDAAATYNEQFF.

This clonotype has at least ten counts. This chain joins TRBV9 and TRBJ2-5, with D perhaps TRBD2 (7 bases). Germline V gene data show CDR1 as SGDLS and CDR2 as YYNGEE. CDR3 length: 15 amino acids. V was pared by 3 bases and J by 2 bases, with 14 bases between. The CDR3 region is CASSEQGGGQETQYF. In DNA form, the CDR3 reads TGTGCCAGCAGCGAACAGGGAGGGGGGCAAGAGACCCAGTACTTC.

This clonotype came up many times. The chain links TRBV9 to TRBJ2-1; D tentatively fits TRBD1 or TRBD2 (5 bases each). This CDR3 region has 14 residues. Germline lookup yields CDR1 SGDLS and CDR2 YYNGEE. Deletions cut 3 bases from V and 5 bases from J, with 12 bases between. The CDR3 loop is CASSGEGTHNEQFF. CDR3 bases: TGTGCCAGCAGCGGTGAAGGGACCCACAATGAGCAGTTCTTC.

This clonotype was detected ten times or more. This chain joins TRBV9 and TRBJ2-2; D perhaps matches TRBD1 (7 bases). The CDR3 spans 18 residues. V lost 4 bases and J lost 0, with 19 bases in between. Looked up from germline, CDR1 is SGDLS and CDR2 is YYNGEE. The CDR3 loop reads CASSPPAGGSPNTGELFF. The CDR3 DNA is TGTGCCAGCAGCCCTCCGGCAGGGGGGTCACCGAACACCGGGGAGCTGTTTTTT.

Many counts were recorded for this clonotype. The junction does not match germline at one end; this may be a read error. This chain uses TRBV9 with TRBJ1-5, with D unresolved. This CDR3 has 15 amino acids. CDR1 and CDR2 from the germline V gene are SGDLS and YYNGEE. For the CDR3, the DNA is TGTGCCAGCAACGTAGATGGAGATAGCAATCAGCCCCAGCATTTT. Its translation: CASNVDGDSNQPQHF.

This clonotype was recorded many times. The V and J genes are TRBV9 and TRBJ2-1, with D possibly called TRBD1 or TRBD2 (6 bases each). V lost 3 bases, J lost 8 bases, and 15 bases lay in between. Germline V CDR1 and CDR2: SGDLS, YYNGEE. The CDR3 length is 14 residues. The CDR3 reads CASSARGRGDEQFF. DNA of the CDR3: TGTGCCAGCAGCGCTCGGGGGCGAGGGGATGAGCAGTTCTTC. The entire variable domain, with the rest obtained from reference TRBV9 and TRBJ2-1, is as follows: DSGVTQTPKHLITATGQRVTLRCSPRSGDLSVYWYQQSLDQGLQFLIQYYNGEERAKGNILERFSAQQFPDLHSELNLSSLELGDSALYFCASSARGRGDEQFFGPGTRLTVL.

Ten or more counts support this clonotype. CDR3 loop: CASSVEGDSYNEQFF. The CDR3 DNA is TGTGCCAGCAGCGTAGAAGGGGACTCCTACAATGAGCAGTTCTTC. V usage is TRBV9 and J usage is TRBJ2-1; a possible D gene is TRBD1 (5 bases). The CDR3 loop spans 15 amino acids. V was pared by 0 bases and J by 0 bases, with 7 bases between. CDR1 and CDR2 (germline): SGDLS, YYNGEE.

This clonotype has ten or more counts. The rearrangement uses TRBV9 and TRBJ2-2; D might be TRBD1 (5 bases). The CDR3 length is 12 residues. V was shortened by 4 bases and J by 6 bases, with 7 bases between the two germline ends. The germline gives CDR1 SGDLS, CDR2 YYNGEE. CDR3 region: CASSPGSGELFF. In DNA form, the CDR3 reads TGTGCCAGCAGCCCAGGGTCCGGGGAGCTGTTTTTT.

This clonotype appeared many times. The V gene is TRBV9, the J gene TRBJ2-1, with 11 bases identical to TRBD2. The CDR3 is made up of 16 amino acids. The germline V gene encodes CDR1 SGDLS and CDR2 YYNGEE. V lost 3 bases to trimming and J lost 5 bases; unmatched junction nucleotides: 7. The CDR3 loop reads CASSAGGTSGHNEQFF. The CDR3 coding sequence is TGTGCCAGCAGCGCCGGCGGGACTAGCGGACACAATGAGCAGTTCTTC.

In this sample, this clonotype turned up many times. The rearrangement links TRBV9 to TRBJ1-5; D gene uncertain. Germline V gene sequence: CDR1 SGDLS, CDR2 YYNGEE. Trimming removed 3 bases at V and 2 bases at J, with 9 bases between. The CDR3 runs to 14 residues. The CDR3 reads CASSAGFGNQPQHF. The CDR3 bases are TGTGCCAGCAGCGCCGGATTCGGCAATCAGCCCCAGCATTTT.

In this sample, this clonotype turned up many times. The V gene is TRBV9, the J gene TRBJ2-7; the match to TRBD2 covers 11 bases. There are 14 residues in the CDR3. CDR1 is SGDLS and CDR2 is YYNGEE in the germline V gene. V lost 0 bases, J lost 6 bases, and 2 bases stayed unmatched. The CDR3 coding sequence is TGTGCCAGCAGCGTAGCTCTAGCGGGGGGCGAGCAGTACTTC. It specifies CASSVALAGGEQYF.

This clonotype was found many times. The chain uses TRBV9 and TRBJ2-1; D may be TRBD2 (5 bases). Looked up from germline, CDR1 is SGDLS and CDR2 is YYNGEE. The CDR3 totals 12 residues. The V gene lost 0 bases and the J gene lost 9 bases, with 7 bases spanning the gap. CDR3 amino acids: CASSVVSGEQFF. CDR3 DNA: TGTGCCAGCAGCGTAGTGAGCGGTGAGCAGTTCTTC.

This clonotype was recorded at least ten times. The chain combines TRBV9 with TRBJ2-3, with unresolved D. The V gene's germline CDR1 is SGDLS and CDR2 YYNGEE. The V gene lost 0 bases and the J gene lost 0 bases, with 11 bases spanning the gap. This CDR3 has 16 residues. The chain's CDR3 is CASSVADHSSTDTQYF. CDR3 bases: TGTGCCAGCAGCGTAGCTGATCACTCGAGCACAGATACGCAGTATTTT. Full variable domain (rest looked up from reference TRBV9 and TRBJ2-3): DSGVTQTPKHLITATGQRVTLRCSPRSGDLSVYWYQQSLDQGLQFLIQYYNGEERAKGNILERFSAQQFPDLHSELNLSSLELGDSALYFCASSVADHSSTDTQYFGPGTRLTVL.

This clonotype occurred many times. This chain links TRBV9 with TRBJ2-1; 7 nucleotides line up with TRBD2. Unmatched junction bases numbered 16, after V lost 0 bases and J lost 7 bases. Germline V gene lookup returns CDR1 SGDLS and CDR2 YYNGEE. The CDR3 length is 18 residues. CDR3 residues: CASSVVDRAGVSWNEQFF. In DNA, the CDR3 is TGTGCCAGCAGCGTAGTTGATCGCGCGGGAGTATCCTGGAATGAGCAGTTCTTC.

Ten or more counts support this clonotype. The gene calls are TRBV9 and TRBJ2-7; D may be TRBD1 (5 bases). The germline V gene encodes CDR1 SGDLS and CDR2 YYNGEE. V was shortened by 4 bases and J by 7 bases, with 9 bases between the two germline ends. This CDR3 is 11 amino acids long. This CDR3 is CASSNQGEQYF. The DNA of the CDR3 is TGTGCCAGCAGCAATCAGGGAGAGCAGTACTTC.

Ten or more counts support this clonotype. The V and J genes are TRBV9 and TRBJ1-2; 9 bases map to TRBD1. CDR1 SGDLS and CDR2 YYNGEE come from the germline V gene. There are 16 residues in the CDR3. Losses at the gene ends were 6 bases for V and 4 bases for J; bases not matched to a gene: 13. The CDR3 is CASNPPTGGDGYGYTF. The CDR3 DNA sequence: TGTGCCAGCAACCCACCCACAGGGGGCGACGGCTATGGCTACACCTTC.

This clonotype was counted at least ten times. The V and J genes are TRBV9 and TRBJ2-5, with D hard to call. V lost 2 bases, J lost 5 bases, and 22 bases lay in between. The germline V gene has CDR1 SGDLS and CDR2 YYNGEE. The CDR3 covers 17 residues. Written as DNA, the CDR3 is TGTGCCAGCAGCGTCAGCCCCCTTTTAGGGTTCGTGGAGACCCAGTACTTC. It translates to CASSVSPLLGFVETQYF.